The 10 T cell receptor beta chains given below trace back to one sample, sequenced in a study of OX40 agonist ivuxolimab in advanced cancers. Clones were read by immunoSEQ multiplex PCR, and TCRdb kept only the in-frame ones, dropping some. The data show about 70,000 clones, about nine tenths seen once. The starting material was CD4+ or CD8+ T cells sorted from blood, obtained in a trial of the OX40 agonist ivuxolimab. These receptors came from an adult with an advanced solid tumor such as melanoma, head and neck, liver or kidney cancer.

The chain couples TRBV6-1 to TRBJ1-1; 9 bases map to TRBD1. V dropped 6 bases and J dropped 2; count of bases not matched to a gene: 4. The CDR3 extends over 14 amino acids. Germline loops: CDR1 MNHNS, CDR2 SASEGT. For the CDR3, the DNA is TGTGCCAGCAGCTACAGGGGGCTTAACACTGAAGCTTTCTTT. It specifies CASSYRGLNTEAFF.

This chain joins TRBV7-2 and TRBJ2-5; D is uncertain. CDR1 is SGHTA, CDR2 FQGNSA, per germline. The length of the CDR3 is 11 residues. Trimming took 4 bases from V and 5 from J, leaving 5 bases between them. The CDR3 coding sequence is TGTGCCAGCAGCTCTTTGGAGACCCAGTACTTC. Its protein is CASSSLETQYF. Supplemented by reference TRBV7-2 and TRBJ2-5, the full variable domain reads GAGVSQSPSNKVTEKGKDVELRCDPISGHTALYWYRQSLGQGLEFLIYFQGNSAPDKSGLPSDRFSAERTGGSVSTLTIQRTQQEDSAVYLCASSSLETQYFGPGTRLLVL.

This sequence joins TRBV30 and TRBJ1-5; maybe TRBD1 (5 bases). The CDR3 has 14 residues. The V end lost 0 bases, the J end lost 2 bases, and 8 bases lay between the germline ends. The germline V gene has CDR1 GTSNPN and CDR2 SVGIG (reference sequence). CDR3 nucleotide sequence: TGTGCCTGGAGTGTAGGGGTCGGCAATCAGCCCCAGCATTTT. This sequence encodes CAWSVGVGNQPQHF.

A note on this clone: One end of the junction does not line up with germline, which may come from a read error. The rearrangement joins TRBV7-7 to TRBJ1-5, with 7 bases identical to TRBD1. CDR3 length: 15 residues. The germline V gene has CDR1 SSHAT and CDR2 FNYEAQ (reference sequence). CDR3 region: CASSAQGGVNQPQHF. The CDR3 DNA reads as TGTGCTAGCAGTGCGCAGGGGGGTGTCAATCAGCCCCAGCATTTT.

V is TRBV10-3 and J is TRBJ2-1; the match to TRBD2 covers 11 bases. Trimming removed 6 bases from V and 8 bases from J; junction bases left unmatched: 3. The CDR3 sequence is 13 residues long. The germline CDR1 and CDR2 sequences are ENHRY and SYGVKD. CDR3 loop: CAIRGTSGHEQFF. CDR3 in DNA: TGTGCCATCAGAGGGACTAGCGGCCATGAGCAGTTCTTC.

The chain couples TRBV5-4 to TRBJ1-3, with D unresolved. From germline, CDR1 is SGHNT and CDR2 YYREEE (reference sequence). V was cut by 4 bases and J by 0 bases, with 11 bases left in between. The CDR3 has 15 residues. CDR3: CASSPTAGSGNTIYF. The CDR3 coding sequence is TGTGCCAGCAGCCCCACTGCAGGCTCTGGAAACACCATATATTTT.

V gene TRBV16 combines with J gene TRBJ1-6; D may be TRBD1 (6 bases). Trimming left V 3 bases short and J 5 bases short, with 11 bases between. CDR1 is KGHSY and CDR2 is FQNENV in the germline V gene. This CDR3 is 15 amino acids long. The CDR3 sequence: CASSHWTAHNSPLHF. CDR3 sequence (DNA): TGTGCCAGCAGCCATTGGACAGCCCATAATTCACCCCTCCACTTT.

The chain couples TRBV27 to TRBJ2-7; D gene ambiguous. CDR3 length equals 14 residues. Per the germline V gene, CDR1 is MNHEY and CDR2 is SMNVEV (reference sequence). V was clipped by 2 bases and J by 1 base, with 9 bases between them. The CDR3 protein is CASSLSFKSYEQYF. Written as DNA, the CDR3 is TGTGCCAGCAGTTTAAGTTTCAAATCCTACGAGCAGTACTTC.

V and J are TRBV5-1 and TRBJ2-3; 8 nucleotides line up with TRBD1. This CDR3 is 16 amino acids long. Trimming at V came to 3 bases and at J to 1 base, leaving 7 bases not matched to a gene. Germline CDR1 SGHRS, CDR2 YFSETQ. The CDR3 DNA reads as TGCGCCAGCAGCTATCAGGGGGCGCGGGGCACAGATACGCAGTATTTT. The encoded protein is CASSYQGARGTDTQYF.

The rearrangement uses TRBV10-3 and TRBJ2-1; the D gene is possibly TRBD2 (6 bases). The CDR3 extends over 16 amino acids. Per germline, CDR1 ENHRY and CDR2 SYGVKD. Between the trimmed V and J ends, which lost 5 bases and 7 bases, there was a span of 21 bases. The CDR3 is CAISSLPGRRGNEQFF. The DNA for the CDR3 is TGTGCCATCAGTTCTCTCCCGGGACGCCGGGGGAATGAGCAGTTCTTC.